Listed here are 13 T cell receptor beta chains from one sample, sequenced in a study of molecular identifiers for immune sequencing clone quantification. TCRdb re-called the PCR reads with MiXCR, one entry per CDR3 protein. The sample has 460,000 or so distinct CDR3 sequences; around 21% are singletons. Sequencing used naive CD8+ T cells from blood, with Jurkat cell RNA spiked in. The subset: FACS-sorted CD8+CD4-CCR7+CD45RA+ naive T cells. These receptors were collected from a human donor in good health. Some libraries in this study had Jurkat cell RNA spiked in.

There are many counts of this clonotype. The CDR3 sequence: CASSSRDEAYEQYF. CDR3 DNA sequence: TGTGCCAGCAGCAGCCGGGACGAAGCCTACGAGCAGTACTTC. This chain connects TRBV13 to TRBJ2-7; D tentatively reads TRBD1 or TRBD2 (5 bases each). The germline CDR1 and CDR2 sequences are PRHDT and FYEKMQ (reference sequence). This CDR3 is built from 14 residues. V lost 5 bases, J lost 2 bases, and 13 bases lay in between.

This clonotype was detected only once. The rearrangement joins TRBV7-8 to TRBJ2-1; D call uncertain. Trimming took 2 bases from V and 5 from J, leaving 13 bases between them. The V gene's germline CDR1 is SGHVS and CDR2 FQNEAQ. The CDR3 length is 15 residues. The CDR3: CASSLFQAEDNEQFF. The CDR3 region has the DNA TGTGCCAGCAGCTTATTCCAGGCTGAAGACAATGAGCAGTTCTTC. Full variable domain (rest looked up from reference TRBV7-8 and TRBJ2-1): GAGVSQSPRYKVAKRGQDVALRCDPISGHVSLFWYQQALGQGPEFLTYFQNEAQLDKSGLPSDRFFAERPEGSVSTLKIQRTQQEDSAVYLCASSLFQAEDNEQFFGPGTRLTVL.

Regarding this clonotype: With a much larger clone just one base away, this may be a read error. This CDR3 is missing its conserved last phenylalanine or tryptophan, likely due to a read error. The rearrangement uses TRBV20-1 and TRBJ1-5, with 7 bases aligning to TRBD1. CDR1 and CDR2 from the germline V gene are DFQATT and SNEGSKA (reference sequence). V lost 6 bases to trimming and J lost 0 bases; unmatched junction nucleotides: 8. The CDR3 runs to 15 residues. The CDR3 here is CSAPSWDSSNQPQHL. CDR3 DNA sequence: TGCAGTGCCCCGTCTTGGGACAGTAGCAATCAGCCCCAGCATCTT.

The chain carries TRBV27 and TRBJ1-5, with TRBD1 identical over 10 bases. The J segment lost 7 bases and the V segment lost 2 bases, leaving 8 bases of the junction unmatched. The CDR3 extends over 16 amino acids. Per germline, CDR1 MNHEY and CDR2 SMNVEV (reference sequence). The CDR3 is CASSLAGTGVRQPQHF. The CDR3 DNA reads TGTGCCAGCAGTTTAGCAGGGACAGGGGTTCGGCAGCCCCAGCATTTT.

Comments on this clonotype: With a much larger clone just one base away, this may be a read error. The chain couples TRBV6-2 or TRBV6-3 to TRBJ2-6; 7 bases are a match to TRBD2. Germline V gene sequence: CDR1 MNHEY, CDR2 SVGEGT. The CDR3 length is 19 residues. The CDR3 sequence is CASSYSLRTRNSEANVLTF. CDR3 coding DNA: TGTGCCAGCAGTTACTCTCTTCGGACTAGAAACTCTGAGGCCAACGTCCTGACTTTC.

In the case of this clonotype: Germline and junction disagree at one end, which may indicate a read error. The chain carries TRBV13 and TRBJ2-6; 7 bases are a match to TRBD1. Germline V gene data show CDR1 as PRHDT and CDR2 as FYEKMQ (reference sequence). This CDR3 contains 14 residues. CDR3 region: CTSRTDRVGNVLTF. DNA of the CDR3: TGTACCAGCAGAACTGACAGGGTAGGCAACGTCCTGACTTTC.

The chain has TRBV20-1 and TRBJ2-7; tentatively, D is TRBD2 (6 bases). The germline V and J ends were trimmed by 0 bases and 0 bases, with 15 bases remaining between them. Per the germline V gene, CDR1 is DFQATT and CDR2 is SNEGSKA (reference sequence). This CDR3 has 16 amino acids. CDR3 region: CSARDRDSLISYEQYF. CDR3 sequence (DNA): TGCAGTGCTAGAGACCGGGACTCCCTTATCTCCTACGAGCAGTACTTC.

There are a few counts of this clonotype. CDR3 loop: CASSGVGFEAFF. CDR3 in DNA: TGTGCCAGCAGCGGGGTCGGGTTTGAAGCTTTCTTT. The chain combines TRBV27 with TRBJ1-1; D is unclear. Germline V lookup: CDR1 MNHEY, CDR2 SMNVEV (reference sequence). This CDR3 region has 12 residues. Trimming removed 6 bases at V and 7 bases at J, with 12 bases between.

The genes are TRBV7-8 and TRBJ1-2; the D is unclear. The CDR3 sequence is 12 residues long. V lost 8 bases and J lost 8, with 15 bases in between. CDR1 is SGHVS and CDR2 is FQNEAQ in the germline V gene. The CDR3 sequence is CASYTGSRGYTF. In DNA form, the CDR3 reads TGTGCCAGCTATACCGGCAGTAGAGGCTACACCTTC. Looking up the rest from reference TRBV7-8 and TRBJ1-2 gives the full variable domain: GAGVSQSPRYKVAKRGQDVALRCDPISGHVSLFWYQQALGQGPEFLTYFQNEAQLDKSGLPSDRFFAERPEGSVSTLKIQRTQQEDSAVYLCASYTGSRGYTFGSGTRLTVV.

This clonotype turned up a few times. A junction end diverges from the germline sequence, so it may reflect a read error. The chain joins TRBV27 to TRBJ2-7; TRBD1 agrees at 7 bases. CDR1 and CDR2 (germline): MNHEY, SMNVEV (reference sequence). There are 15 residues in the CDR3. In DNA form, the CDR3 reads TGTGCCGGCAGTTTATCCGGGGACAGCCTCTACGAGCAGTACTTC. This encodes CAGSLSGDSLYEQYF.

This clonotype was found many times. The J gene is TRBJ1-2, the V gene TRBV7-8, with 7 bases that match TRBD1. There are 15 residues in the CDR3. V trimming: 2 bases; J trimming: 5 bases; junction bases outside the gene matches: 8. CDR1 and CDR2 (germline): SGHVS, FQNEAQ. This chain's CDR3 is CASSLWGRGGYGYTF. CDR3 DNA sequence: TGTGCCAGCAGCTTATGGGGCAGGGGGGGATATGGCTACACCTTC.

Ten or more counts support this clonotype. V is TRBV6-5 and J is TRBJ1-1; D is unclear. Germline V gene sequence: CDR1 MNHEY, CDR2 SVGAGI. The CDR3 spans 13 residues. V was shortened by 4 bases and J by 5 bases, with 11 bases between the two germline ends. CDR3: CASSWSGETEAFF. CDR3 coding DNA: TGTGCCAGCAGTTGGTCCGGGGAGACTGAAGCTTTCTTT.

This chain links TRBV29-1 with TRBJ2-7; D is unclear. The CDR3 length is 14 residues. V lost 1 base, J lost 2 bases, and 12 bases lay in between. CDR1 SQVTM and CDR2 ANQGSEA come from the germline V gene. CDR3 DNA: TGCAGCGTTGAAGTATCAGGTCTCCCCTACGAGCAGTACTTC. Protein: CSVEVSGLPYEQYF.